The 30 T cell receptor beta chains below were found in one sample sequenced in a study of shared clonotypes between healthy human individuals. Clones were sequenced by immunoSEQ multiplex PCR, and TCRdb holds only the in-frame ones, with some missing. Of about 2.3 million clones listed, 92% are singletons. Material: naive CD4+ T cells from PBMCs. Subset indicated: CD45RA+ positively selected. The receptor set was obtained from a man between 18 and 35 years old in good health. Some clones in this sample may be carry-over from other donors' samples.

This chain links TRBV20-1 with TRBJ2-7; D may match TRBD1 or TRBD2 (5 bases each). Trimming took off 6 bases at V and 4 bases at J, with 10 bases between the two ends. This CDR3 region has 11 residues. Germline assignment: CDR1 DFQATT and CDR2 SNEGSKA (reference sequence). CDR3 DNA sequence: TGCAGTGCCCCCTGGGGGTACGAGCAGTACTTC. Encoded protein: CSAPWGYEQYF.

CDR3 residues: CATWEDASISYEQYF. CDR3 bases: TGTGCCACTTGGGAGGATGCTAGCATCTCCTACGAGCAGTACTTC. This rearrangement joins TRBV2 to TRBJ2-7, with D possibly being TRBD2 (6 bases). This CDR3 is built from 15 residues. The V end lost 10 bases, the J end lost 0 bases, and 19 bases lay between the germline ends. CDR1 and CDR2 from the germline V gene are SNHLY and FYNNEI.

DNA for the CDR3: TGTGCCAGCAGCAGAACCCTAGGGACCGCCGCTCGCAACGAGCAGTACTTC. It specifies CASSRTLGTAARNEQYF. V gene TRBV21-1 combines with J gene TRBJ2-7. TRBV21-1 is given as a pseudogene. The CDR3 has 17 amino acids.

This clone has just one count. The chain employs TRBV18 and TRBJ1-4; D gene uncertain. Trimming left V 2 bases short and J 0 bases short, with 10 bases between. The CDR3 consists of 16 residues. Germline values: CDR1 KGHSH, CDR2 LQKENI. The DNA for the CDR3 is TGTGCCAGCTCACCAGGGCTGAGCGCAACTAATGAAAAACTGTTTTTT. It specifies CASSPGLSATNEKLFF. Supplemented by reference TRBV18 and TRBJ1-4, the full variable domain reads NAGVMQNPRHLVRRRGQEARLRCSPMKGHSHVYWYRQLPEEGLKFMVYLQKENIIDESGMPKERFSAEFPKEGPSILRIQQVVRGDSAAYFCASSPGLSATNEKLFFGSGTQLSVL.

This clone occurred once. The chain is built from TRBV5-6 and TRBJ1-3; D may be TRBD1 (6 bases). CDR1 is SGHDT, CDR2 YYEEEE, per germline. This CDR3 spans 16 amino acids. Trimming removed 1 base from V and 2 bases from J, with 13 bases in between. The CDR3 DNA reads TGTGCCAGCAGCTTGCGTGGGAGGACAGCTGGAAACACCATATATTTT. Its protein is CASSLRGRTAGNTIYF.

The chain combines TRBV28 with TRBJ1-2; perhaps TRBD1 as D (5 bases). Germline CDR1 reads MDHEN; CDR2 reads SYDVKM. V was pared by 6 bases and J by 8 bases, with 22 bases between. CDR3 length equals 15 residues. CDR3 coding DNA: TGTGCCAGCAGCACAAGCCGGGACGGTGCTTTAGGCTACACCTTC. Residues: CASSTSRDGALGYTF.

The rearrangement links TRBV18 to TRBJ2-3; 8 positions match TRBD2. The CDR3 loop spans 13 amino acids. The V gene end was trimmed by 6 bases and the J gene end by 1 base; junction bases not matched to a gene: 0. Per the germline V gene, CDR1 is KGHSH and CDR2 is LQKENI. In nucleotides, the CDR3 is TGTGCCAGCTCTAGCGGGGGCACAGATACGCAGTATTTT. This codes for CASSSGGTDTQYF.

The rearrangement joins TRBV5-1 to TRBJ2-7; no firm D call. The V end lost 6 bases, the J end lost 4 bases, and 20 bases lay between the germline ends. The CDR3 spans 15 residues. Germline V gene lookup returns CDR1 SGHRS and CDR2 YFSETQ. This CDR3 is CASTLIPLPGYEQYF. The DNA for the CDR3 is TGCGCCAGCACACTCATCCCCCTCCCCGGGTACGAGCAGTACTTC.

The chain recombines TRBV6-1 with TRBJ2-1; 8 nucleotides match TRBD2. The V and J ends lost 8 bases and 6 bases, in that order; junction bases with no gene match: 12. Germline values: CDR1 MNHNS, CDR2 SASEGT. This CDR3 is 15 amino acids long. CDR3 protein: CASRRRDGTSNEQFF. DNA of the CDR3: TGTGCCAGCCGCCGCCGGGACGGGACTAGCAATGAGCAGTTCTTC.

V and J are TRBV6-6 and TRBJ2-5; 11 bases are shared with TRBD2. The V gene end was trimmed by 5 bases and the J gene end by 3 bases; junction bases not matched to a gene: 5. The CDR3 consists of 15 residues. CDR1 and CDR2 (germline): MNHNY, SVGAGI (reference sequence). CDR3 nucleotides: TGTGCCAGCAGTGATCCGGGACTAGCGGAAGAGACCCAGTACTTC. Its protein product is CASSDPGLAEETQYF.

This clone was seen more than once but under ten times. In the same sample, other DNA sequences code for this CDR3. J is TRBJ2-1 and V is TRBV5-1, with 7 nucleotides matching TRBD2. Trimming took 2 bases from V and 1 from J; bases not matched to a gene: 3. Germline V gives CDR1 SGHRS, CDR2 YFSETQ. The CDR3 has 15 residues. DNA of the CDR3: TGCGCCAGCAGCTTCGGGGGGAGGTCCTACAATGAGCAGTTCTTC. It yields the protein CASSFGGRSYNEQFF.

This chain connects TRBV15 to TRBJ2-7; TRBD2 is a possible D gene (5 bases). The V end lost 0 bases, the J end lost 6 bases, and 24 bases lay between the germline ends. This CDR3 spans 18 amino acids. Germline CDR1 LNHNV, CDR2 YYDKDF (reference sequence). CDR3 amino acids: CATSRDSWGRGKASEQYF. Written as DNA, the CDR3 is TGTGCCACCAGCAGAGATTCGTGGGGTCGGGGAAAGGCATCCGAGCAGTACTTC.

The genes are TRBV5-5 and TRBJ2-2; TRBD1 matches at 7 bases. Germline lookup yields CDR1 SGHKS and CDR2 YYEKEE (reference sequence). The CDR3 covers 17 residues. J lost 4 bases, V lost 2 bases, and 11 bases had no gene match. The CDR3 reads CASSLGAPTGLTGELFF. The CDR3 region has the DNA TGTGCCAGCAGCTTAGGGGCCCCGACAGGGCTCACCGGGGAGCTGTTTTTT.

The J gene is TRBJ2-1, the V gene TRBV11-1; 13 nucleotides align to TRBD2. The CDR3 consists of 15 residues. J lost 9 bases, V lost 8 bases, and 10 bases had no gene match. The germline V gene encodes CDR1 SGHAT and CDR2 FQDESV (reference sequence). The CDR3 DNA reads TGTGCCAGCGGAAAGGGACTAGCGGGAAGGGGTGAGCAGTTCTTC. Its protein is CASGKGLAGRGEQFF.

Of note for this clone: Other DNA variants within this sample encode the same CDR3. The rearrangement uses TRBV9 and TRBJ2-7; 7 nucleotides line up with TRBD1. The CDR3 length is 14 residues. In germline, CDR1 is SGDLS, CDR2 YYNGEE. V was clipped by 0 bases and J by 3 bases; unmatched bases: 3. The CDR3 reads CASSVGTGNYEQYF. In DNA form, the CDR3 reads TGTGCCAGCAGCGTAGGGACAGGTAACTACGAGCAGTACTTC.

The chain joins TRBV20-1 to TRBJ1-1; D gene ambiguous. The CDR3 has 11 amino acids. CDR1 and CDR2 from the germline V gene are DFQATT and SNEGSKA (reference sequence). V was clipped by 5 bases and J by 7 bases, with 11 bases between them. CDR3 sequence reads: CSALDRGEAFF. The CDR3 bases are TGCAGTGCTCTGGACCGGGGTGAAGCTTTCTTT.

The chain employs TRBV5-4 and TRBJ2-6; a possible D gene is TRBD2 (6 bases). The germline CDR1 and CDR2 sequences are SGHNT and YYREEE (reference sequence). V lost 4 bases and J lost 0, with 11 bases in between. The CDR3 has 16 amino acids. CDR3: CASSPKGGSGANVLTF. For the CDR3, the DNA is TGTGCCAGCAGCCCCAAGGGAGGCTCTGGGGCCAACGTCCTGACTTTC.

The J gene is TRBJ2-2, the V gene TRBV29-1; unclear D gene. Per germline, CDR1 SQVTM and CDR2 ANQGSEA. The V end was cut by 4 bases, the J end by 5 bases, with 14 bases between. The CDR3 sequence is 14 residues long. The CDR3, as DNA: TGCAGCGTTGTCCCCGTGGGGTGGACCGGGGAGCTGTTTTTT. It is translated as CSVVPVGWTGELFF.

The gene calls are TRBV18 and TRBJ2-5; D may be TRBD2 (6 bases). The closer fit of TRBJ2-7 to the DNA end suggests the J call may be wrong. The length of the CDR3 is 19 residues. Per germline, CDR1 KGHSH and CDR2 LQKENI. CDR3 loop: CASSPRTYEGRGKSYEQYF. CDR3 nucleotide sequence: TGTGCCAGCTCACCACGAACGTACGAGGGGCGCGGGAAATCCTACGAGCAGTACTTC.

This clone occurred once. The genes are TRBV19 and TRBJ1-1, with a possible D match to TRBD1 (6 bases). The V and J ends lost 8 bases and 5 bases respectively, with 18 bases between them. The CDR3 is 14 amino acids. Germline V lookup: CDR1 LNHDA, CDR2 SQIVND (reference sequence). Here the CDR3 reads CASLERGAGTEAFF. CDR3 DNA sequence: TGTGCCAGTTTGGAGAGGGGGGCTGGTACTGAAGCTTTCTTT.

The chain combines TRBV6-1 with TRBJ1-5; D possibly corresponds to TRBD1 (6 bases). This CDR3 is 14 amino acids long. Trimming left V 6 bases short and J 3 bases short, with 12 bases between. Germline loops: CDR1 MNHNS, CDR2 SASEGT. The CDR3 spells CASSPRTDNQPQHF. The CDR3 region has the DNA TGTGCCAGCAGCCCTCGGACAGACAATCAGCCCCAGCATTTT.

A word on this clone: The same CDR3 arises from other DNA sequences in this sample as well. This sequence joins TRBV5-1 and TRBJ2-3; 7 bases map to TRBD2. Germline trimming cut 2 bases from V and 7 bases from J; bases unmatched to any gene: 4. This CDR3 contains 13 residues. From germline, CDR1 is SGHRS and CDR2 YFSETQ. CDR3 in amino acids: CASSLFGGNTQYF. The DNA of the CDR3 is TGCGCCAGCAGCTTATTCGGGGGGAATACGCAGTATTTT.

The chain recombines TRBV30 with TRBJ2-5; D not certain. Trimming left V 5 bases short and J 0 bases short, with 19 bases between. The CDR3 is made up of 16 amino acids. Germline lookup yields CDR1 GTSNPN and CDR2 SVGIG (reference sequence). CDR3 DNA: TGTGCCTGGCTCCCCAGGCCTGGCAGTTACCAAGAGACCCAGTACTTC. Encoded protein: CAWLPRPGSYQETQYF.

CDR3 amino acids: CASSFWRGRDQETQYF. In DNA form, the CDR3 reads TGTGCCAGCAGCTTTTGGAGGGGGCGCGACCAAGAGACCCAGTACTTC. V usage is TRBV7-2 and J usage is TRBJ2-5; maybe TRBD1 (7 bases). V lost 3 bases and J 0 bases, leaving 14 bases between the germline ends. Looked up from germline, CDR1 is SGHTA and CDR2 is FQGNSA. The CDR3 loop spans 16 amino acids.

V is TRBV6-1 and J is TRBJ2-6; 7 bases match TRBD1. The junction had 3 bases not matched to a gene; V was cut back by 6 bases and J by 4 bases. Germline loops: CDR1 MNHNS, CDR2 SASEGT. The CDR3 has 14 amino acids. This CDR3 reads CASRRGLGANVLTF. The CDR3, as DNA: TGTGCCAGCAGAAGGGGGCTCGGGGCCAACGTCCTGACTTTC.

The chain couples TRBV11-2 to TRBJ2-7; 9 nucleotides agree with TRBD1. J lost 3 bases, V lost 5 bases, and 8 bases had no gene match. Germline V gene data show CDR1 as SGHAT and CDR2 as FQNNGV. The CDR3 is made up of 15 amino acids. The DNA of the CDR3 is TGTGCCAGCAGCCGAAGTGCGACAGGGGGCTACGAGCAGTACTTC. Translated: CASSRSATGGYEQYF.

V gene TRBV7-3 combines with J gene TRBJ2-2; 11 bases align to TRBD2. The V gene's germline CDR1 is SGHTA and CDR2 FQGTGA. V lost 4 bases to trimming and J lost 2 bases; unmatched junction nucleotides: 6. The CDR3 extends over 17 amino acids. For the CDR3, the DNA is TGTGCCAGCAGCTCCCCGACTAGCGGGGTAAACACCGGGGAGCTGTTTTTT. Its protein product is CASSSPTSGVNTGELFF.

The CDR3 is CASSSSRTSGRADRYF. The CDR3 nucleotides read TGTGCCAGCAGTTCTTCAAGAACTAGCGGGAGGGCCGATCGGTACTTC. V is TRBV27 and J is TRBJ2-7; 13 nucleotides agree with TRBD2. This CDR3 is 16 amino acids long. Germline V gene data show CDR1 as MNHEY and CDR2 as SMNVEV (reference sequence). Trimming removed 4 bases from V and 12 bases from J; junction bases left unmatched: 15.

Remarks on this clone: Other nucleotide sequences from this sample produce the same CDR3. V and J are TRBV28 and TRBJ1-1; D is uncertain. The length of the CDR3 is 14 residues. Germline lookup yields CDR1 MDHEN and CDR2 SYDVKM. V lost 4 bases to trimming and J lost 0 bases, with 9 bases between them. As DNA, the CDR3 is TGTGCCAGCAGTTCCCCAGGTATGAACACTGAAGCTTTCTTT. This translates into CASSSPGMNTEAFF.

This rearrangement joins TRBV11-1 to TRBJ2-2, with 10 bases matching TRBD2. The V gene's germline CDR1 is SGHAT and CDR2 FQDESV (reference sequence). Unmatched junction bases numbered 11, after V lost 5 bases and J lost 8 bases. The CDR3 totals 16 residues. CDR3 amino acids: CASSKRLAGVSGELFF. The CDR3, as DNA: TGTGCCAGCAGCAAGAGGCTAGCGGGAGTATCTGGGGAGCTGTTTTTT.